This T cell receptor beta chain was recorded in a study of T cells in Graves' hyperthyroidism and ophthalmopathy. Whole-study context: Peripheral blood specimens were obtained at initial diagnosis, prior to any treatment. The study, taken as a whole, reports: A model of 13 V-J pairs discriminated ophthalmopathy from stable hyperthyroidism. In blood, most of the thyroid clonotypes expanded above 0.001 were also present.

TCR beta CDR3 regions were amplified from RNA. The study used the HTBI primer set for a first-round RT-PCR of the TCR CDR3. Each CDR3 protein gets one entry after TCRdb re-called the multiplex PCR reads with MiXCR. The repertoire includes approximately 370,000 distinct CDR3 sequences, approximately 18% of them detected once, and around a third sits in the top ten. Clinical symptoms, serum thyroxine, TRAb, thyroid ultrasound and orbital computed tomography informed diagnoses. CDR1 is LNHDA and CDR2 is SQIVND in the germline V gene (reference sequence). V was shortened by 4 bases and J by 5 bases, with 15 bases between the two germline ends. The CDR3 is 15 residues long. This clonotype has at least ten counts. Its antigen is unknown.

Sequenced input: blood. The chain joins TRBV19 to TRBJ1-5; weak D call: TRBD1 (6 bases). This clonotype was obtained from a woman in her 30s with Graves' hyperthyroidism that later progressed to Graves' ophthalmopathy. The CDR3 DNA is TGTGCCAGTAGTACCAGGGGTGTTTCCGATCAGCCCCAGCATTTT. This gives the protein CASSTRGVSDQPQHF.